A single sample is the source of the 5 T cell receptor beta chains below, sequenced in a study of identical twins. TCRdb recomputed calls from the 5' RACE reads with MiXCR, one row per CDR3 protein. The sample records about 700,000 distinct CDR3 sequences, roughly 6.2% being singletons. Source material: naive T cells sorted from blood. The receptors here all came from a man younger than 30 in good health.

This clonotype turned up a few times. This chain connects TRBV29-1 to TRBJ1-1; no firm D call. Germline V lookup: CDR1 SQVTM, CDR2 ANQGSEA. The CDR3 contains 13 residues. Trimming shortened V by 7 bases and J by 4 bases, and 16 bases separated the two germline ends. CDR3 sequence: CSAMASSRTEAFF. CDR3 in DNA: TGCAGCGCCATGGCGAGCTCACGCACTGAAGCTTTCTTT.

The rearrangement uses TRBV7-9 and TRBJ2-7, with TRBD1 matching over 8 bases. Germline V gene data show CDR1 as SEHNR and CDR2 as FQNEAQ (reference sequence). The CDR3 spans 14 residues. Trimming at V came to 4 bases and at J to 11 bases, leaving 13 bases not matched to a gene. This CDR3 reads CASSSRMTGTGKYF. The CDR3, as DNA: TGTGCCAGCAGCTCGCGCATGACCGGGACAGGAAAGTACTTC.

This clonotype was detected many times. The rearrangement links TRBV12-3 or TRBV12-4 to TRBJ2-1, with TRBD2 matching 8 bases. Trimming took 2 bases from V and 6 from J; bases not matched to a gene: 3. CDR3 length: 14 amino acids. In DNA, the CDR3 is TGTGCCAGCAGTTTACCGGGAGGGTTCAATGAGCAGTTCTTC. Its protein is CASSLPGGFNEQFF.

The chain has TRBV19 and TRBJ1-1, with a weak D call TRBD1 (5 bases). The CDR3 is 14 residues long. Between the trimmed V and J ends, which lost 5 bases and 1 base, there was a span of 11 bases. The germline V gene encodes CDR1 LNHDA and CDR2 SQIVND (reference sequence). CDR3 loop: CASSRGLRNTEAFF. The CDR3 DNA reads TGTGCCAGTAGTCGGGGACTTCGGAACACTGAAGCTTTCTTT.

This clonotype was seen at least ten times. The chain employs TRBV20-1 and TRBJ1-2; tentative D call: TRBD1 (6 bases). Germline V lookup: CDR1 DFQATT, CDR2 SNEGSKA (reference sequence). V lost 6 bases and J 0 bases, leaving 14 bases between the germline ends. The CDR3 consists of 14 residues. DNA of the CDR3: TGCAGTGCCATGGAAGGGGGGACTAACTATGGCTACACCTTC. This sequence encodes CSAMEGGTNYGYTF.